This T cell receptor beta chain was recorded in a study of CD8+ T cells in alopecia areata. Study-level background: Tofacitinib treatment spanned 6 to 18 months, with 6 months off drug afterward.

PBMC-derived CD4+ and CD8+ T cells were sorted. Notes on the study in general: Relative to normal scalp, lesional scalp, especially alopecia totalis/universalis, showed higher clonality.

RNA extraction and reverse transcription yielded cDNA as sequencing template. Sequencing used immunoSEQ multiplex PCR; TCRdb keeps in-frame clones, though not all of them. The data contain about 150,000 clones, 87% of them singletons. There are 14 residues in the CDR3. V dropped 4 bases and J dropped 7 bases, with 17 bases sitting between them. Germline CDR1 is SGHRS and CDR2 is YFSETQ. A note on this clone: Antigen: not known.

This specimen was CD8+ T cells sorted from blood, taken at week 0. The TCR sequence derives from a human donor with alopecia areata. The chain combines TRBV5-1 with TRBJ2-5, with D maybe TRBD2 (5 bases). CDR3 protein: CASSDTISEGTQYF. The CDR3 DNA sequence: TGCGCCAGCAGCGATACCATCTCAGAGGGGACCCAGTACTTC.